These T cell receptor beta chains were read from a single sample in a study of shared clonotypes between healthy human individuals. The protocol was immunoSEQ multiplex PCR, while the TCRdb copy is restricted to in-frame clones and leaves out a portion. The sample shows 300,000 to 350,000 clones, around four fifths of them seen only once. Sequencing was carried out using memory CD4+ T cells sorted from blood. These receptors were collected from a man aged 25 to 40 in good health. Both conserved end residues are part of each CDR3. The order of the fields is D gene, J gene, clone size, V gene, CDR3 protein, CDR3 DNA. The D gene is left open where the match is weak. Clone size is given for some rows only: seen once, a few or many times, or a class if the clone is expanded.

NA,TRBJ2-1,NA,TRBV5-1,CASSLRDAYNEQFF,TGCGCCAGCAGCTTGCGGGACGCCTACAATGAGCAGTTCTTC
NA,TRBJ1-5,NA,TRBV5-1,CASSPSILGDSNQPQHF,TGCGCCAGCAGCCCCTCAATTTTGGGGGATAGCAATCAGCCCCAGCATTTT
TRBD1,TRBJ2-7,NA,TRBV6-5,CASSGQGLTYEQYF,TGTGCCAGCAGCGGACAGGGTTTAACCTACGAGCAGTACTTC
NA,TRBJ2-7,NA,TRBV29-1,CSVENPYEGTSDEQYF,TGCAGCGTTGAAAACCCCTACGAGGGGACGTCCGACGAGCAGTACTTC
NA,TRBJ2-6,few,TRBV27,CASSPSRVANVLTF,TGTGCCAGCAGTCCTTCCCGTGTGGCCAACGTCCTGACTTTC
TRBD2,TRBJ2-1,NA,TRBV25-1,CASSITGTSGKSYNEQFF,TGTGCCAGCAGTATTACCGGGACTAGCGGAAAATCCTACAATGAGCAGTTCTTC
NA,TRBJ1-2,NA,TRBV9,CASSEDGWANYGYTF,TGTGCCAGCAGCGAGGATGGATGGGCTAACTATGGCTACACCTTC
NA,TRBJ1-1,NA,TRBV5-1,CASSLASGVNTEAFF,TGCGCCAGCAGCTTGGCCAGCGGCGTGAACACTGAAGCTTTCTTT
NA,TRBJ2-5,NA,TRBV7-9,CASSLRRQGGETQYF,TGTGCCAGCAGTTTACGCCGGCAGGGCGGAGAGACCCAGTACTTC
NA,TRBJ2-3,once,TRBV5-4,CASSPKAGRDTQYF,TGTGCCAGCAGCCCCAAGGCTGGTAGGGATACGCAGTATTTT
NA,TRBJ2-7,NA,TRBV6-5,CASSYGTGNRNEQYF,TGTGCCAGCAGTTACGGTACGGGGAATCGGAACGAGCAGTACTTC
NA,TRBJ2-3,few,TRBV14,CASSQDLPGITDTQYF,TGTGCCAGCAGCCAAGATTTACCGGGTATCACAGATACGCAGTATTTT
TRBD1,TRBJ1-4,NA,TRBV28,CAGNRGKSNEKLFF,TGTGCAGGCAACAGGGGGAAGTCGAATGAAAAACTGTTTTTT
NA,TRBJ2-1,NA,TRBV2,CASTDHNEQFF,TGTGCCAGCACGGACCACAATGAGCAGTTCTTC
TRBD1,TRBJ1-4,NA,TRBV18,CASSEGQGANEKLFF,TGTGCCAGCTCCGAGGGACAGGGCGCTAATGAAAAACTGTTTTTT
NA,TRBJ1-1,NA,TRBV18,CASSPGQQREAFF,TGTGCCAGCTCACCCGGGCAACAGAGAGAAGCTTTCTTT
NA,TRBJ2-7,NA,TRBV28,CASSRTGQGSYEQYF,TGTGCCAGCAGTAGGACGGGCCAAGGGTCCTACGAGCAGTACTTC
NA,TRBJ2-5,NA,TRBV5-6,CASSVGTRGFDF,TGTGCCAGCAGCGTAGGAACCAGGGGATTTGACTTC
NA,TRBJ2-7,NA,TRBV28,CASSLYMGEQYF,TGTGCCAGCAGTTTGTATATGGGCGAGCAGTACTTC
NA,TRBJ2-3,many,TRBV9,CASSGIIPGEIRTDTQYF,TGTGCCAGCAGTGGAATAATTCCGGGGGAGATCCGCACAGATACGCAGTATTTT
NA,TRBJ1-2,few,TRBV19,CASSIGQIYGYTF,TGTGCCAGTAGTATAGGACAGATCTATGGCTACACCTTC
NA,TRBJ2-1,NA,TRBV5-4,CASSSQGNEQFF,TGTGCCAGCAGTTCCCAGGGAAATGAGCAGTTCTTC
NA,TRBJ2-5,NA,TRBV7-2,CASSLRGLETQYF,TGTGCCAGCAGCTTACGAGGTTTGGAGACCCAGTACTTC
NA,TRBJ2-5,NA,TRBV15,CATNSGQETQYF,TGTGCCACCAATAGCGGACAAGAGACCCAGTACTTC
TRBD2,TRBJ2-7,NA,TRBV27,CASREYSSGRYEQYF,TGTGCCAGCAGAGAGTACTCAAGCGGGAGATACGAGCAGTACTTC